This is a list of T cell receptor beta chains from one sample in a study of cytomegalovirus exposure and HLA in healthy donors. Produced via immunoSEQ multiplex PCR; TCRdb's table is partial and in-frame only. The table counts tens of thousands of clones; 11% lies in the top ten. Sequenced: PBMCs. All receptors derive from a woman in her forties or fifties in good health and CMV-seropositive. The CDR3 runs from the conserved cysteine through the conserved F or W. Fields, in order: J gene, CDR3 length, D gene, V gene, CDR3 DNA, CDR3 protein. D genes are given only for firm matches.

J gene: TRBJ1-1
CDR3 length: 14
D gene: NA
V gene: TRBV28
CDR3 DNA: TGTGCCAGCAGGGACAGACGTGGTGGCACTGAAGCTTTCTTT
CDR3 protein: CASRDRRGGTEAFF

J gene: TRBJ1-1
CDR3 length: 16
D gene: TRBD1
V gene: TRBV5-1
CDR3 DNA: TGCGCCAGCAGCTTGGCCGGACAGGGTGCGAGCACTGAAGCTTTCTTT
CDR3 protein: CASSLAGQGASTEAFF

J gene: TRBJ1-1
CDR3 length: 15
D gene: TRBD1
V gene: TRBV5-8
CDR3 DNA: TGTGCCAGCAGCTGGACAGGGGCGAGTAACACTGAAGCTTTCTTT
CDR3 protein: CASSWTGASNTEAFF

J gene: TRBJ2-4
CDR3 length: 14
D gene: NA
V gene: TRBV5-1
CDR3 DNA: TGCGCCAGCGCACCTGATAGGAGCAAAAACATTCAGTACTTC
CDR3 protein: CASAPDRSKNIQYF

J gene: TRBJ1-3
CDR3 length: 13
D gene: TRBD1
V gene: TRBV27
CDR3 DNA: TGTGCCAGCAGATTTACAGGGGAAAACACCATATATTTT
CDR3 protein: CASRFTGENTIYF

J gene: TRBJ1-3
CDR3 length: 17
D gene: TRBD1
V gene: TRBV5-6
CDR3 DNA: TGTGCCAGCAGCTTGGTATCCCTACAGGGGGCTGGAAACACCATATATTTT
CDR3 protein: CASSLVSLQGAGNTIYF

J gene: TRBJ2-6
CDR3 length: 14
D gene: NA
V gene: TRBV28
CDR3 DNA: TGTGCCAGCGGATACCGGGCTGGGGCCAACGTCCTGACTTTC
CDR3 protein: CASGYRAGANVLTF

J gene: TRBJ1-2
CDR3 length: 15
D gene: TRBD1
V gene: TRBV14
CDR3 DNA: TGTGCCAGCAGCTATCGCGGACAGGCCCGCTATGGCTACACCTTC
CDR3 protein: CASSYRGQARYGYTF

J gene: TRBJ1-1
CDR3 length: 16
D gene: NA
V gene: TRBV4-3
CDR3 DNA: TGCGCCAGCAGCCGCGATTGGACAGAGAGGAACACTGAAGCTTTCTTT
CDR3 protein: CASSRDWTERNTEAFF

J gene: TRBJ1-4
CDR3 length: 14
D gene: NA
V gene: TRBV7-9
CDR3 DNA: TGTGCCAGCAGCTTCCAGGGCACTAATGAAAAACTGTTTTTT
CDR3 protein: CASSFQGTNEKLFF

J gene: TRBJ2-2
CDR3 length: 15
D gene: TRBD2
V gene: TRBV19
CDR3 DNA: TGTGCCAGTAGTATTTTAGCGGGAGCGACCGGGGAGCTGTTTTTT
CDR3 protein: CASSILAGATGELFF

J gene: TRBJ1-2
CDR3 length: 15
D gene: TRBD1
V gene: TRBV27
CDR3 DNA: TGTGCCAGCAGTGCGCGGGACAGGGGTAACTATGGCTACACCTTC
CDR3 protein: CASSARDRGNYGYTF

J gene: TRBJ1-3
CDR3 length: 17
D gene: NA
V gene: TRBV5-4
CDR3 DNA: TGTGCCAGCAGCTTGGCTCTGGAGGCGCTCTCTGGAAACACCATATATTTT
CDR3 protein: CASSLALEALSGNTIYF

J gene: TRBJ1-6
CDR3 length: 13
D gene: NA
V gene: TRBV13
CDR3 DNA: TGTGCCAGCAGCCCCTCCTCGGGTTCACCCCTCCACTTT
CDR3 protein: CASSPSSGSPLHF

J gene: TRBJ1-5
CDR3 length: 13
D gene: TRBD1
V gene: TRBV18
CDR3 DNA: TGTGCCAGCTCACCAGGACAGGGTGAAGCCCAGCATTTT
CDR3 protein: CASSPGQGEAQHF

J gene: TRBJ2-7
CDR3 length: 12
D gene: NA
V gene: TRBV13
CDR3 DNA: TGTGCCAGCAGCTTGACTAGAAACGAGCAGTACTTC
CDR3 protein: CASSLTRNEQYF

J gene: TRBJ2-1
CDR3 length: 14
D gene: NA
V gene: TRBV6-1
CDR3 DNA: TGTGCCAGCAGTCAGAGAACTAGAGTCCATGAGCAGTTCTTC
CDR3 protein: CASSQRTRVHEQFF

J gene: TRBJ2-1
CDR3 length: 14
D gene: TRBD2
V gene: TRBV7-9
CDR3 DNA: TGTGCCAGCAGCAATAGCGGGAGAACCAATGAGCAGTTCTTC
CDR3 protein: CASSNSGRTNEQFF

J gene: TRBJ1-1
CDR3 length: 13
D gene: TRBD1
V gene: TRBV7-3
CDR3 DNA: TGTGCCAGCAGCGGACAGGGATACACTGAAGCTTTCTTT
CDR3 protein: CASSGQGYTEAFF

J gene: TRBJ1-2
CDR3 length: 17
D gene: TRBD1
V gene: TRBV25-1
CDR3 DNA: TGTGCCAGCAGTGAATCGGGACAGGGGGCGCGGGGCTATGGCTACACCTTC
CDR3 protein: CASSESGQGARGYGYTF

J gene: TRBJ1-5
CDR3 length: 20
D gene: TRBD1
V gene: TRBV6-1
CDR3 DNA: TGTGCCAGCAGTGAACGCCGACAGGGAGGACGCCTATATAGCAATCAGCCCCAGCATTTT
CDR3 protein: CASSERRQGGRLYSNQPQHF

J gene: TRBJ1-4
CDR3 length: 12
D gene: NA
V gene: TRBV6-5
CDR3 DNA: TGTGCCAGCAGTTCTCGGGGGGAAAAACTGTTTTTT
CDR3 protein: CASSSRGEKLFF

J gene: TRBJ1-1
CDR3 length: 15
D gene: TRBD1
V gene: TRBV9
CDR3 DNA: TGTGCCAGCAGCGTAGTGGAGGGGGCGGACACTGAAGCTTTCTTT
CDR3 protein: CASSVVEGADTEAFF

J gene: TRBJ2-7
CDR3 length: 14
D gene: NA
V gene: TRBV25-1
CDR3 DNA: TGTGCCAGCAGTGAATTGGGGGCTGCCTACGAGCAGTACTTC
CDR3 protein: CASSELGAAYEQYF

J gene: TRBJ1-2
CDR3 length: 16
D gene: NA
V gene: TRBV9
CDR3 DNA: TGTGCCAGCAGCCTTAGTGGGCGGGAAAGTTTCTATGGCTACACCTTC
CDR3 protein: CASSLSGRESFYGYTF

J gene: TRBJ1-2
CDR3 length: 12
D gene: NA
V gene: TRBV5-6
CDR3 DNA: TGTGCCAGCAGCTGGGGGGACGATGGCTACACCTTC
CDR3 protein: CASSWGDDGYTF

J gene: TRBJ2-5
CDR3 length: 14
D gene: TRBD2
V gene: TRBV27
CDR3 DNA: TGTGCCAGCAGTTTAATAGCGGGGGGTGGGGAGCAGTACTTC
CDR3 protein: CASSLIAGGGEQYF

J gene: TRBJ2-6
CDR3 length: 19
D gene: TRBD2
V gene: TRBV6-1
CDR3 DNA: TGTGCCAGCAGTGAACGGGTAGCGGGAGTTACGTCTGGGGCCAACGTCCTGACTTTC
CDR3 protein: CASSERVAGVTSGANVLTF